This is a list of T cell receptor beta chains from one sample in a study of Graves' ophthalmopathy and Graves' hyperthyroidism. TCRdb reanalysed the multiplex PCR reads using MiXCR and keeps one entry per CDR3 protein. This sample has 220,000 or so distinct CDR3 sequences; around a fifth occur once, and the top ten carry roughly 42%. The sequencing sample was made of peripheral blood. These receptors were collected from a woman in her 50s with Graves' ophthalmopathy. CDR3s include the opening cysteine and the closing phenylalanine or tryptophan. The D gene is left open where the match is weak. Size is stated for part of the rows, as once, few or many counts, or as a class when the clone is expanded.

CDR3aa: CASSVTPGTSGIETQYF
CDR3nt: TGTGCCAGCAGCGTAACCCCCGGGACTAGCGGAATAGAGACCCAGTACTTC
j_gene: TRBJ2-5
abundance: few
v_gene: TRBV9
d_gene: TRBD2

CDR3aa: CASSYGIGEQYF
CDR3nt: TGTGCCAGCAGTTACGGGATTGGCGAGCAGTACTTC
j_gene: TRBJ2-7
abundance: many
v_gene: TRBV6-2/TRBV6-3
d_gene: .

CDR3aa: CASTTSSGTTGELFF
CDR3nt: TGTGCCAGCACGACTTCTAGCGGGACGACCGGGGAGCTGTTTTTT
j_gene: TRBJ2-2
abundance: many
v_gene: TRBV27
d_gene: TRBD2

CDR3aa: CASSQDWGSRRQETQYF
CDR3nt: TGTGCCAGCAGCCAAGATTGGGGCTCCCGTCGGCAAGAGACCCAGTACTTC
j_gene: TRBJ2-5
abundance: many
v_gene: TRBV14
d_gene: .

CDR3aa: CASSYSGLAQETQYF
CDR3nt: TGTGCCAGCAGTTACTCGGGTCTAGCTCAAGAGACCCAGTACTTC
j_gene: TRBJ2-5
abundance: many
v_gene: TRBV6-5
d_gene: .

CDR3aa: CASSTRASGNSYEQYF
CDR3nt: TGTGCCAGCAGCACCAGAGCTAGCGGCAACTCCTACGAGCAGTACTTC
j_gene: TRBJ2-7
abundance: few
v_gene: TRBV5-5
d_gene: TRBD2

CDR3aa: CASSITEKLAKNIQYF
CDR3nt: TGTGCCAGCAGTATTACAGAAAAACTAGCCAAAAACATTCAGTACTTC
j_gene: TRBJ2-4
abundance: many
v_gene: TRBV28
d_gene: .

CDR3aa: CSGGTGDGYTF
CDR3nt: TGCAGCGGGGGGACAGGGGATGGCTACACCTTC
j_gene: TRBJ1-2
abundance: many
v_gene: TRBV29-1
d_gene: TRBD1

CDR3aa: CASSLTRFLSGTASYEQYF
CDR3nt: TGTGCCAGCAGTTTAACCCGTTTCCTGTCCGGGACGGCTTCCTACGAGCAGTACTTC
j_gene: TRBJ2-7
abundance: many
v_gene: TRBV28
d_gene: .

CDR3aa: CASSSGQRRPPSYEQYF
CDR3nt: TGTGCCAGCAGCTCCGGGCAACGGAGGCCACCCTCCTACGAGCAGTACTTC
j_gene: TRBJ2-7
abundance: many
v_gene: TRBV12-3/TRBV12-4
d_gene: .

CDR3aa: CASTTGAKNIQYF
CDR3nt: TGTGCCAGCACCACAGGGGCCAAAAACATTCAGTACTTC
j_gene: TRBJ2-4
abundance: many
v_gene: TRBV2
d_gene: .

CDR3aa: CASYTGPPYEQYF
CDR3nt: TGTGCCAGCTATACAGGCCCTCCTTACGAGCAGTACTTC
j_gene: TRBJ2-7
abundance: many
v_gene: TRBV28
d_gene: .

CDR3aa: CASSIQTGSNTEAFF
CDR3nt: TGTGCCAGCAGTATCCAGACAGGGTCGAACACTGAAGCTTTCTTT
j_gene: TRBJ1-1
abundance: many
v_gene: TRBV28
d_gene: TRBD1

CDR3aa: CASSPRSIGNTIYF
CDR3nt: TGTGCCAGCAGCCCCAGAAGCATTGGAAACACCATATATTTT
j_gene: TRBJ1-3
abundance: many
v_gene: TRBV6-1
d_gene: .

CDR3aa: CAWSVQGNTEAFF
CDR3nt: TGTGCCTGGAGTGTACAAGGGAACACTGAAGCTTTCTTT
j_gene: TRBJ1-1
abundance: many
v_gene: TRBV30
d_gene: .

CDR3aa: CAWTLRDRGYEQYF
CDR3nt: TGTGCCTGGACACTTAGGGACAGAGGGTACGAGCAGTACTTC
j_gene: TRBJ2-7
abundance: many
v_gene: TRBV30
d_gene: TRBD1

CDR3aa: CASSQGADSYEQYF
CDR3nt: TGCGCCAGCAGCCAAGGGGCGGACTCCTACGAGCAGTACTTC
j_gene: TRBJ2-7
abundance: .
v_gene: TRBV4-1
d_gene: .

CDR3aa: CASSLAIDRGRLKNTEAFF
CDR3nt: TGCGCCAGCAGCTTGGCTATAGACAGGGGCCGATTAAAGAACACTGAAGCTTTCTTT
j_gene: TRBJ1-1
abundance: many
v_gene: TRBV5-1
d_gene: TRBD1

CDR3aa: CASSPLGVLGTLDSPLHF
CDR3nt: TGTGCCAGCAGTCCCCTCGGGGTTTTGGGGACCCTGGATTCACCCCTCCACTTT
j_gene: TRBJ1-6
abundance: .
v_gene: TRBV28
d_gene: .

CDR3aa: CASSFGLAGVGYHEQYF
CDR3nt: TGTGCCAGCAGTTTTGGACTAGCGGGAGTCGGGTACCACGAGCAGTACTTC
j_gene: TRBJ2-7
abundance: many
v_gene: TRBV12-3/TRBV12-4
d_gene: TRBD2

CDR3aa: CASSLTEGAGVEQYF
CDR3nt: TGCGCCAGCAGCTTGACCGAGGGAGCGGGTGTCGAGCAGTACTTC
j_gene: TRBJ2-7
abundance: many
v_gene: TRBV5-1
d_gene: .

CDR3aa: CASSLEEASYEQYF
CDR3nt: TGTGCCAGCAGCTTAGAGGAGGCGTCCTACGAGCAGTACTTC
j_gene: TRBJ2-7
abundance: many
v_gene: TRBV7-6
d_gene: .

CDR3aa: CASSPQQTGLGGYTF
CDR3nt: TGTGCCAGCAGTCCCCAACAGACAGGGTTAGGTGGCTACACCTTC
j_gene: TRBJ1-2
abundance: .
v_gene: TRBV28
d_gene: TRBD1

CDR3aa: CASRPAGGGRSYEQYF
CDR3nt: TGTGCCAGCAGACCGGCGGGTGGCGGGAGAAGTTACGAGCAGTACTTC
j_gene: TRBJ2-7
abundance: many
v_gene: TRBV12-3/TRBV12-4
d_gene: TRBD2

CDR3aa: CASSGKRGGFPSGANVLTF
CDR3nt: TGTGCCAGCAGTGGGAAGAGGGGGGGCTTTCCCTCTGGGGCCAACGTCCTGACTTTC
j_gene: TRBJ2-6
abundance: many
v_gene: TRBV6-1
d_gene: .

CDR3aa: CASSPREPGGIQYF
CDR3nt: TGTGCCAGTAGTCCCCGTGAGCCGGGAGGCATTCAGTACTTC
j_gene: TRBJ2-4
abundance: many
v_gene: TRBV19
d_gene: TRBD2

CDR3aa: CASSLAGDVSYEQYF
CDR3nt: TGCGCCAGCAGCTTGGCTGGGGACGTTTCCTACGAGCAGTACTTC
j_gene: TRBJ2-7
abundance: few
v_gene: TRBV5-1
d_gene: .

CDR3aa: CASRGGTQPQHF
CDR3nt: TGTGCCAGTAGAGGGGGTACTCAGCCCCAGCATTTT
j_gene: TRBJ1-5
abundance: .
v_gene: TRBV19
d_gene: .

CDR3aa: CASSPWGGYTEAFF
CDR3nt: TGCGCCAGCAGTCCCTGGGGGGGGTACACTGAAGCTTTCTTT
j_gene: TRBJ1-1
abundance: many
v_gene: TRBV5-1
d_gene: .

CDR3aa: CASSWTGGPTGELFF
CDR3nt: TGTGCCAGCAGTTGGACAGGGGGTCCGACCGGGGAGCTGTTTTTT
j_gene: TRBJ2-2
abundance: many
v_gene: TRBV6-5
d_gene: TRBD1

CDR3aa: CASSLGRLSPGKGSYEQYF
CDR3nt: TGTGCCAGCAGCTTAGGCCGACTTTCACCTGGGAAAGGCTCCTACGAGCAGTACTTC
j_gene: TRBJ2-7
abundance: .
v_gene: TRBV11-2
d_gene: .

CDR3aa: CASSLTGGGEQYF
CDR3nt: TGTGCCAGCAGTTTAACAGGGGGCGGCGAGCAGTACTTC
j_gene: TRBJ2-7
abundance: many
v_gene: TRBV12-3/TRBV12-4
d_gene: TRBD1

CDR3aa: CASSLAGTGEAFF
CDR3nt: TGCGCCAGCAGCTTGGCCGGGACAGGTGAAGCTTTCTTT
j_gene: TRBJ1-1
abundance: many
v_gene: TRBV5-1
d_gene: TRBD1

CDR3aa: CASRHAGTGTYEQYF
CDR3nt: TGTGCCAGCCGCCACGCCGGGACAGGAACCTACGAGCAGTACTTC
j_gene: TRBJ2-7
abundance: many
v_gene: TRBV27
d_gene: TRBD1

CDR3aa: CASSLRPAFEAFF
CDR3nt: TGTGCCAGCAGTTTGCGTCCCGCGTTTGAAGCTTTCTTT
j_gene: TRBJ1-1
abundance: many
v_gene: TRBV27
d_gene: .

CDR3aa: CAWSDRGVEQYF
CDR3nt: TGTGCCTGGAGTGATAGAGGGGTCGAGCAGTACTTC
j_gene: TRBJ2-7
abundance: .
v_gene: TRBV30
d_gene: .

CDR3aa: CAWSAQIEAFF
CDR3nt: TGTGCCTGGAGCGCTCAGATTGAAGCTTTCTTT
j_gene: TRBJ1-1
abundance: many
v_gene: TRBV30
d_gene: .

CDR3aa: CASSYEGRRSGAFF
CDR3nt: TGTGCCAGCAGTTACGAGGGGCGCCGGAGTGGAGCTTTCTTT
j_gene: TRBJ1-1
abundance: few
v_gene: TRBV5-8
d_gene: .

CDR3aa: CASSPFTSGGQPQHF
CDR3nt: TGTGCCAGCAGTCCATTTACGTCGGGCGGTCAGCCCCAGCATTTT
j_gene: TRBJ1-5
abundance: many
v_gene: TRBV12-3/TRBV12-4
d_gene: .

CDR3aa: CASSQEVGPQHF
CDR3nt: TGTGCCAGCAGCCAAGAAGTGGGGCCCCAGCATTTT
j_gene: TRBJ1-5
abundance: .
v_gene: TRBV4-2
d_gene: .

CDR3aa: CASRSLAGGLETQYF
CDR3nt: TGTGCCAGCAGATCACTAGCGGGAGGTTTGGAGACCCAGTACTTC
j_gene: TRBJ2-5
abundance: many
v_gene: TRBV6-1
d_gene: TRBD2

CDR3aa: CASSRTGRETEAFF
CDR3nt: TGCGCCAGCAGCAGGACAGGGAGGGAGACTGAAGCTTTCTTT
j_gene: TRBJ1-1
abundance: many
v_gene: TRBV5-1
d_gene: TRBD1

CDR3aa: CASSTTGIGVFGNQPQHF
CDR3nt: TGTGCCAGCAGTACGACAGGGATTGGTGTGTTTGGCAATCAGCCCCAGCATTTT
j_gene: TRBJ1-5
abundance: .
v_gene: TRBV28
d_gene: TRBD1

CDR3aa: CASSLSLDEQYF
CDR3nt: TGTGCCAGCAGCCTAAGCCTAGACGAGCAGTACTTC
j_gene: TRBJ2-7
abundance: many
v_gene: TRBV11-2
d_gene: .

CDR3aa: CASRINRGKSEQYF
CDR3nt: TGTGCCAGCAGAATTAACAGGGGGAAGTCCGAGCAGTACTTC
j_gene: TRBJ2-7
abundance: many
v_gene: TRBV6-1
d_gene: TRBD1

CDR3aa: CASSWGTGHQYF
CDR3nt: TGTGCCAGCAGTTGGGGTACGGGACACCAGTACTTC
j_gene: TRBJ2-7
abundance: .
v_gene: TRBV11-2
d_gene: .

CDR3aa: CASSTRTLQETQYF
CDR3nt: TGTGCCAGCAGCACACGGACACTACAAGAGACCCAGTACTTC
j_gene: TRBJ2-5
abundance: .
v_gene: TRBV7-2
d_gene: .

CDR3aa: CASGGGRNQPQHF
CDR3nt: TGTGCCAGTGGGGGAGGGCGCAATCAGCCCCAGCATTTT
j_gene: TRBJ1-5
abundance: many
v_gene: TRBV2
d_gene: .

CDR3aa: CASSLIPGGCTEAFF
CDR3nt: TGTGCCAGCAGCTTAATACCAGGGGGTTGTACTGAAGCTTTCTTT
j_gene: TRBJ1-1
abundance: .
v_gene: TRBV7-3
d_gene: TRBD1

CDR3aa: CASSRYHSGMGETQYF
CDR3nt: TGTGCCAGCAGCCGTTATCATAGCGGGATGGGAGAGACCCAGTACTTC
j_gene: TRBJ2-5
abundance: .
v_gene: TRBV11-2
d_gene: TRBD2

CDR3aa: CASSQVSSGTLFYEQYF
CDR3nt: TGCGCCAGCAGCCAAGTGTCCAGCGGGACGCTCTTCTACGAGCAGTACTTC
j_gene: TRBJ2-7
abundance: few
v_gene: TRBV4-1
d_gene: TRBD2

CDR3aa: CAATGGMEPQHF
CDR3nt: TGTGCCGCGACAGGGGGCATGGAGCCCCAGCATTTT
j_gene: TRBJ1-5
abundance: many
v_gene: TRBV2
d_gene: TRBD1